A single sample is the source of the 31 T cell receptor beta chains below, sequenced in a study of PD-L1 blockade in urothelial cancer. The time point denotes: peripheral blood 6 weeks after treatment start. The protocol was immunoSEQ multiplex PCR, while the TCRdb copy is restricted to in-frame clones and leaves out a portion. The repertoire holds over 100,000 clones, 80% to 95% seen once, with 3% to 4.5% in the top ten. The starting material was PBMCs, obtained around atezolizumab (anti-PD-L1) treatment. These receptors were obtained from a man in his fifties or sixties with urothelial cancer.

The chain employs TRBV6-7 and TRBJ2-1; 7 bases match TRBD1. TRBV6-7 is an open reading frame whose function is uncertain. The J segment lost 4 bases and the V segment lost 5 bases, leaving 17 bases of the junction unmatched. This CDR3 has 18 amino acids. CDR3 nucleotide sequence: TGTGCCAGCAGTCACATATCCTCGGTGGAGACAGGGTACAATGAGCAGTTCTTC. Amino acid sequence: CASSHISSVETGYNEQFF.

This clone was recorded a few times. The V and J genes are TRBV29-1 and TRBJ2-5; possible D gene TRBD2, 5 bases. Looked up from germline, CDR1 is SQVTM and CDR2 is ANQGSEA. V was pared by 5 bases and J by 5 bases, with 9 bases between. The CDR3 is made up of 11 amino acids. Here the CDR3 reads CSVNPGETQYF. The CDR3 DNA sequence: TGCAGCGTTAACCCGGGGGAGACCCAGTACTTC.

The V gene is TRBV18, the J gene TRBJ1-2; 8 bases are a match to TRBD1. Germline trimming cut 6 bases from V and 6 bases from J; bases unmatched to any gene: 6. Germline V gene sequence: CDR1 KGHSH, CDR2 LQKENI. The CDR3 runs to 13 residues. CDR3: CASSQSGGNGYTF. CDR3 in DNA: TGTGCCAGCTCCCAGTCAGGGGGCAATGGCTACACCTTC.

This chain connects TRBV9 to TRBJ2-7; TRBD1 is a possible D gene (6 bases). The CDR3 is made up of 15 amino acids. Germline-derived CDR1 and CDR2 are SGDLS and YYNGEE. V lost 0 bases, J lost 8 bases, and 18 bases lay in between. Here the CDR3 reads CASSVEAWGQGKQYF. As DNA, the CDR3 is TGTGCCAGCAGCGTAGAGGCATGGGGGCAGGGAAAGCAGTACTTC.

The rearrangement links TRBV5-1 to TRBJ1-3, with 10 bases aligning to TRBD1. Germline values: CDR1 SGHRS, CDR2 YFSETQ. V lost 7 bases, J lost 0 bases, and 16 bases stayed unmatched. This CDR3 is built from 19 residues. CDR3 sequence: CASQNRDRGVEGSGNTIYF. Written as DNA, the CDR3 is TGCGCCAGCCAAAACCGGGACAGGGGAGTAGAGGGCTCTGGAAACACCATATATTTT.

J is TRBJ2-3 and V is TRBV6-5; TRBD2 matches 10 bases. Germline lookup yields CDR1 MNHEY and CDR2 SVGAGI. The length of the CDR3 is 15 residues. V lost 6 bases and J lost 7; bases outside the gene matches: 10. CDR3 loop: CASRFSGGIGYTQYF. In nucleotides, the CDR3 is TGTGCCAGCAGATTTAGCGGGGGGATCGGGTATACGCAGTATTTT.

This clone was found once. This rearrangement joins TRBV5-1 to TRBJ2-3, with D perhaps TRBD2 (6 bases). The CDR3 sequence is 15 residues long. V was shortened by 4 bases and J by 0 bases, with 12 bases between the two germline ends. Germline CDR1 SGHRS, CDR2 YFSETQ. CDR3 loop: CASSPGVRSTDTQYF. The CDR3 region has the DNA TGCGCCAGCAGCCCGGGAGTACGTAGCACAGATACGCAGTATTTT. Combining the CDR3 with reference TRBV5-1 and TRBJ2-3 gives the whole variable domain KAGVTQTPRYLIKTRGQQVTLSCSPISGHRSVSWYQQTPGQGLQFLFEYFSETQRNKGNFPGRFSGRQFSNSRSEMNVSTLELGDSALYLCASSPGVRSTDTQYFGPGTRLTVL.

The rearrangement uses TRBV4-1 and TRBJ2-3; a weak D match, TRBD2 (5 bases). The germline gives CDR1 MGHRA, CDR2 YSYEKL. The V and J ends lost 1 base and 1 base respectively, with 9 bases between them. This CDR3 has 15 amino acids. The CDR3: CASSQGRVRTDTQYF. CDR3 sequence (DNA): TGCGCCAGCAGCCAAGGGCGGGTCCGCACAGATACGCAGTATTTT.

The chain recombines TRBV5-1 with TRBJ2-7; maybe TRBD1 (5 bases). The CDR3 runs to 13 residues. Trimming removed 5 bases from V and 1 base from J, with 10 bases in between. The V gene's germline CDR1 is SGHRS and CDR2 YFSETQ. The CDR3 nucleotides are TGCGCCAGCAGTCAGACAGCTTCCTACGAGCAGTACTTC. It specifies CASSQTASYEQYF.

This chain links TRBV5-5 with TRBJ2-7, with 7 bases fitting TRBD1. The CDR3 is made up of 15 amino acids. Germline V lookup: CDR1 SGHKS, CDR2 YYEKEE (reference sequence). V shed 2 bases, J shed 0 bases, and the junction held 5 bases outside the gene matches. This CDR3 reads CASSFRTGSSYEQYF. The DNA for the CDR3 is TGTGCCAGCAGCTTCCGGACAGGTAGCTCCTACGAGCAGTACTTC.

V is TRBV12-5 and J is TRBJ1-2; maybe TRBD1 (5 bases). This CDR3 is built from 13 residues. CDR1 is LGHNT and CDR2 is FRNRAP in the germline V gene. V gave up 3 bases and J gave up 6 bases, with 11 bases separating them. The CDR3 nucleotides read TGTGCTAGTGGTTTACCAGGGTGGAATGGCTACACCTTC. This sequence encodes CASGLPGWNGYTF.

The chain uses TRBV6-5 and TRBJ1-1; D not resolved. Germline CDR1 reads MNHEY; CDR2 reads SVGAGI. V was pared by 4 bases and J by 6 bases, with 12 bases between. The CDR3 loop spans 13 amino acids. CDR3 in DNA: TGTGCCAGCAGTTCCCTCCGGGGAGCTGAAGCTTTCTTT. Amino acids: CASSSLRGAEAFF.

The DNA of the CDR3 is TGTGCCAGCAGCAATGGACAGGCCTTAACTAATGAAAAACTGTTTTTT. It is translated as CASSNGQALTNEKLFF. The rearrangement links TRBV11-3 to TRBJ1-4; 7 bases are shared with TRBD1. Germline V gives CDR1 SGHNT, CDR2 YENEEA. The CDR3 runs to 16 residues. With 5 bases clipped from V and 1 base from J, the junction kept 7 bases outside the gene matches.

The rearrangement joins TRBV30 to TRBJ2-7; TRBD1 agrees at 7 bases. This CDR3 spans 13 amino acids. The J segment lost 7 bases and the V segment lost 5 bases, leaving 11 bases of the junction unmatched. In germline, CDR1 is GTSNPN, CDR2 SVGIG (reference sequence). CDR3 nucleotides: TGTGCCTGGGCAAAAGGGGGCGCTTTGGAGCAGTACTTC. Its translation is CAWAKGGALEQYF.

The chain uses TRBV9 and TRBJ2-3; D not certain. CDR1 and CDR2 from the germline V gene are SGDLS and YYNGEE. Trimming took off 0 bases at V and 6 bases at J, with 11 bases between the two ends. This CDR3 spans 14 amino acids. The CDR3 here is CASSVGGSLDTQYF. CDR3 sequence (DNA): TGTGCCAGCAGCGTAGGAGGTAGCCTCGATACGCAGTATTTT.

This clone was seen a handful of times. The rearrangement uses TRBV2 and TRBJ2-7, with 7 nucleotides matching TRBD1. CDR3 size: 12 residues. J lost 2 bases, V lost 7 bases, and 2 bases had no gene match. CDR1 is SNHLY and CDR2 is FYNNEI in the germline V gene. The CDR3 is CASTDRAYEQYF. CDR3 bases: TGTGCCAGCACCGACAGGGCCTACGAGCAGTACTTC.

This clone was counted between two and nine times. V and J are TRBV18 and TRBJ2-1; 9 nucleotides line up with TRBD2. V lost 6 bases, J lost 5 bases, and 8 bases stayed unmatched. The length of the CDR3 is 15 residues. CDR1 is KGHSH and CDR2 is LQKENI in the germline V gene. This CDR3 is CASSPGIAGDNEQFF. In DNA form, the CDR3 reads TGTGCCAGCTCCCCGGGAATAGCGGGGGACAATGAGCAGTTCTTC.

The chain couples TRBV4-1 to TRBJ2-7; 9 bases line up with TRBD1. Trimming removed 3 bases from V and 6 bases from J; junction bases left unmatched: 6. The CDR3 totals 14 residues. Germline CDR1 and CDR2: MGHRA and YSYEKL. CDR3 sequence reads: CASSHTGQGIEQYF. The CDR3, as DNA: TGCGCCAGCAGCCACACCGGACAGGGGATCGAGCAGTACTTC.

V usage is TRBV5-1 and J usage is TRBJ2-3; perhaps TRBD1 as D (6 bases). Germline V gene lookup returns CDR1 SGHRS and CDR2 YFSETQ. Trimming left V 5 bases short and J 0 bases short, with 10 bases between. CDR3 length: 14 residues. As DNA, the CDR3 is TGCGCCAGCAGACAGGGTGGGAGCACAGATACGCAGTATTTT. It translates to CASRQGGSTDTQYF.

V and J are TRBV7-2 and TRBJ2-7; 8 bases agree with TRBD2. V lost 4 bases, J lost 0 bases, and 14 bases stayed unmatched. CDR3 length: 18 amino acids. Germline V gene lookup returns CDR1 SGHTA and CDR2 FQGNSA. CDR3 DNA sequence: TGTGCCAGCAGCTCCCGGGAGCTAGCGGGTTTACGCTCCTACGAGCAGTACTTC. Its translation is CASSSRELAGLRSYEQYF.

The rearrangement links TRBV5-4 to TRBJ2-1, with 13 bases aligning to TRBD2. Germline CDR1 SGHNT, CDR2 YYREEE (reference sequence). V trimming: 4 bases; J trimming: 8 bases; junction bases outside the gene matches: 9. The CDR3 totals 16 residues. The CDR3 nucleotides are TGTGCCAGCAGCGCACTAGCGGGGGGGCTTAGGGATGAGCAGTTCTTC. It specifies CASSALAGGLRDEQFF.

The V gene is TRBV7-8, the J gene TRBJ2-7; TRBD1 might be the D (7 bases). From germline, CDR1 is SGHVS and CDR2 FQNEAQ. V lost 0 bases, J lost 6 bases, and 15 bases lay in between. The length of the CDR3 is 15 residues. The CDR3 sequence is CASSLARRGEAEQYF. The DNA of the CDR3 is TGTGCCAGCAGCTTAGCGCGCAGGGGGGAGGCCGAGCAGTACTTC.

The chain has TRBV5-1 and TRBJ2-5; D is perhaps TRBD1 (5 bases). V was shortened by 1 base and J by 4 bases, with 11 bases between the two germline ends. The CDR3 totals 14 residues. Germline V gene sequence: CDR1 SGHRS, CDR2 YFSETQ. For the CDR3, the DNA is TGCGCCAGCAGCTTGACCCAGGGTAGAGAGACCCAGTACTTC. Protein product: CASSLTQGRETQYF.

The V gene is TRBV4-1, the J gene TRBJ1-2; 8 bases align to TRBD1. In germline, CDR1 is MGHRA, CDR2 YSYEKL. The CDR3 spans 16 residues. The trim removed 2 bases at V and 8 bases at J, leaving 13 bases unmatched. CDR3 coding DNA: TGCGCCAGCAGCCAAAGCCCGGGACAGGTGGGAGAAGGCTACACCTTC. Translating it yields CASSQSPGQVGEGYTF.

This chain joins TRBV5-1 and TRBJ1-2, with D possibly matching TRBD1 (6 bases). Per the germline V gene, CDR1 is SGHRS and CDR2 is YFSETQ. The V and J ends lost 3 bases and 7 bases respectively, with 22 bases between them. This CDR3 is 16 amino acids long. The CDR3 sequence is CASSSGTPRGSGGYTF. Here the CDR3 DNA reads TGCGCCAGCAGCTCCGGGACACCCCGAGGGTCGGGTGGCTACACCTTC.

The chain employs TRBV4-3 and TRBJ1-4; D gene unclear. V lost 1 base and J lost 8, with 17 bases in between. Germline assignment: CDR1 LGHNA and CDR2 YSLEER. CDR3 length equals 16 residues. CDR3 nucleotides: TGCGCCAGCAGCCAAGTCTTCGGTGGCGGATGGGAAAAACTGTTTTTT. Translation: CASSQVFGGGWEKLFF.

The rearrangement uses TRBV19 and TRBJ1-1, with a weak D call TRBD1 (6 bases). V lost 5 bases and J 9 bases, leaving 13 bases between the germline ends. The CDR3 is made up of 12 amino acids. Germline V gives CDR1 LNHDA, CDR2 SQIVND (reference sequence). CDR3 coding DNA: TGTGCCAGTAGTCCCAACAGGGACCAAGCTTTCTTT. As protein: CASSPNRDQAFF.

The V call is TRBV2, the J call TRBJ2-1, with TRBD2 matching over 12 bases. The CDR3 totals 16 residues. Germline trimming cut 4 bases from V and 10 bases from J; bases unmatched to any gene: 11. Germline CDR1 reads SNHLY; CDR2 reads FYNNEI. The chain's CDR3 is CASSVLAGGPEWEQFF. As DNA, the CDR3 is TGTGCCAGCAGTGTTCTAGCGGGGGGGCCTGAATGGGAGCAGTTCTTC. Full variable domain (outside the CDR3, taken from reference TRBV2 and TRBJ2-1): EPEVTQTPSHQVTQMGQEVILRCVPISNHLYFYWYRQILGQKVEFLVSFYNNEISEKSEIFDDQFSVERPDGSNFTLKIRSTKLEDSAMYFCASSVLAGGPEWEQFFGPGTRLTVL.

The V call is TRBV5-1, the J call TRBJ2-7; the match to TRBD2 covers 10 bases. V shed 0 bases and J 6 bases; nucleotides not matched to a gene: 9. The CDR3 is made up of 16 amino acids. Germline V lookup: CDR1 SGHRS, CDR2 YFSETQ. CDR3 DNA sequence: TGCGCCAGCAGCTTGGCCCCCCTAGCGGGAGCTTCCGAGCAGTACTTC. Its translation is CASSLAPLAGASEQYF.

This chain joins TRBV6-5 and TRBJ2-5; D is unclear. The CDR3 has 14 amino acids. V was shortened by 5 bases and J by 1 base, with 11 bases between the two germline ends. Germline lookup yields CDR1 MNHEY and CDR2 SVGAGI. CDR3 residues: CASSQGGTQETQYF. The DNA for the CDR3 is TGTGCCAGCAGTCAAGGCGGAACCCAAGAGACCCAGTACTTC.

The chain combines TRBV7-7 with TRBJ1-5; D uncertain. The germline gives CDR1 SSHAT, CDR2 FNYEAQ (reference sequence). Trimming cost V 5 bases and J 9 bases, with 5 bases left between them. The CDR3 is 10 residues long. CDR3 in DNA: TGTGCCAGCAGCCTCGGGCCCCAGCATTTT. It yields the protein CASSLGPQHF.